This T cell receptor beta chain came from a study of cytotoxic CD8 clonotypes in ibrutinib-treated CLL. Background on the study: The patients, under twelve relapsed/refractory and fewer than 16 treatment-naive, included about 18 who were IGHV unmutated. Study conclusions and caveats: In sustained-remission versus progressing patients, sampling times differed. Clonality measured at baseline exceeded age-matched healthy donors, tracking circulating CD8+ T-cell counts.

To note about this clone: Its specificity is unknown.

The length of the CDR3 is 14 residues. V was clipped by 4 bases and J by 5 bases; unmatched bases: 1. Germline assignment: CDR1 LNHDA and CDR2 SQIVND (reference sequence). A 1 in 200,000 to 1 in 1 million T cell depth was the sequencing target. Assay: immunoSEQ multiplex PCR; the TCRdb copy retains only in-frame clones and omits some. The profile covers about 140,000 clones, with about 84% appearing a single time and 7.5% to 8% taken by the ten largest. Specimen: PBMCs, collected after 36 months of ibrutinib treatment. This rearrangement joins TRBV19 to TRBJ1-6, with 8 bases fitting TRBD1. This TCR was recovered from a human donor with chronic lymphocytic leukemia. The CDR3 spells CASSTGGNNSPLHF. DNA of the CDR3: TGTGCCAGTAGTACAGGGGGCAATAATTCACCCCTCCACTTT.